This TCR beta chain originates from a study of cytomegalovirus exposure and HLA in healthy donors (dated by TCRdb to between 2016 and 2019). Looking at the study overall: The 666 repertoires of the first cohort and the roughly 120 validation repertoires were produced on the same platform, according to a later analysis. The study was designed to test whether signatures of past pathogen exposure could be identified by cataloging public T cell receptors. Besides the first cohort of 500 to 700 subjects, a separate validation cohort made up of around 120 different subjects was used. To predict cytomegalovirus infection status, the study brought together high-throughput TCR immunosequencing, statistical association of individual TCRs with disease status, and machine learning.

The donors were included in the validation cohort of around 120 subjects, a group kept apart from the roughly 670-subject first cohort. The CDR3 holds 12 amino acids from the cysteine to the phenylalanine. The entry retains the CDR3 DNA only, 36 bases that are in frame from base 1. After removal of 4 bases from V and 6 bases from J, the junction retains 2 bases not matched to a gene. The germline V gene provides CDR1 MDHEN and CDR2 SYDVKM. The library was made by the immunoSEQ multiplex PCR assay. As for how the authors treated the data: A statistical classification framework was built for diagnosing cytomegalovirus status from the catalog of TCR beta chain sequences. The table was pulled from immuneACCESS by TCRdb, which kept in-frame rearrangements only. Such tables lose some clones; where checked, under half of the loss comes from unresolved V genes, and the rest has no known cause. From that table come the V and J calls and clone size; the DNA was used to work out D and trimming. The sample data list 200,000 or so clones, and roughly 80% of these were observed just once. The biggest ten clones account for 5.5% to 6.5% of the sample.

What the work shows at the level of the full study, not this receptor alone: According to the authors, the approach could potentially be generalized to other disease states and immunological phenotypes. In both the original and validation cohorts, the classifier was reported to diagnose cytomegalovirus status with high specificity and sensitivity. Across donors, most TCR sequences were observed very rarely, whereas some public TCRs were present in many individuals. A later analysis had no HLA typing for the validation cohort, so co-occurrence there was scored across all 130 or so repertoires. The study listed approximately 150 TCR beta chains as associated with cytomegalovirus. A few of the identified cytomegalovirus-associated TCR beta chains were confirmed in vitro to be specific for cytomegalovirus antigens. A later analysis found that TCRs clustered in the first cohort also tended to co-occur in the 95 to 150 validation repertoires, with 94% of cluster scores above 0.

This clone was recorded a few times. Its target antigen remains unknown. Base qualities are missing; no much larger clone stands one base away. The source is a woman under 30 in good health and CMV-seronegative. The V gene is TRBV28 and the J gene is TRBJ2-7; 8 bases in the middle match TRBD2. The sequencing sample was made of PBMCs. The nucleotides are TGTGCCAGCAGTTCGGCGGGGGGCGAGCAGTACTTC. Its product reads: CASSSAGGEQYF.